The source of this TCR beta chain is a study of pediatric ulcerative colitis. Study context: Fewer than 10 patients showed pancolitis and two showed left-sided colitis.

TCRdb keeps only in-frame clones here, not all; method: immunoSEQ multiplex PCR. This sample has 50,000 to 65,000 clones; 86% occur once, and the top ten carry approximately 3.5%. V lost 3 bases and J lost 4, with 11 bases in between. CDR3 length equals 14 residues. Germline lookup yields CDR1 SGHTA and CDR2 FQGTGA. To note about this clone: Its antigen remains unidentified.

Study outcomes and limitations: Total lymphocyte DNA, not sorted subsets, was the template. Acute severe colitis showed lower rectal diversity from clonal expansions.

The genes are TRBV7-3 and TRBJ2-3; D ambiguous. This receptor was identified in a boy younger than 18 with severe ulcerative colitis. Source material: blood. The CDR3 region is CASSLDPVADTQYF. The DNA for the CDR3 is TGTGCCAGCAGCTTGGACCCTGTAGCAGATACGCAGTATTTT. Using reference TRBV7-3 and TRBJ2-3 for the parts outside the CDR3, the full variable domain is GAGVSQTPSNKVTEKGKYVELRCDPISGHTALYWYRQSLGQGPEFLIYFQGTGAADDSGLPNDRFFAVRPEGSVSTLKIQRTERGDSAVYLCASSLDPVADTQYFGPGTRLTVL.